One and the same sample provided the 3 T cell receptor beta chains below, sequenced in a study of OX40 agonist ivuxolimab in advanced cancers. The method was immunoSEQ multiplex PCR; TCRdb's version includes in-frame clones alone and lacks a portion of them. The sample includes roughly 60,000 clones, about 82% of them seen just once. The specimen comprised CD4+ or CD8+ T cells sorted from blood, sampled in a trial of the OX40 agonist ivuxolimab. The receptor source for this set is an adult with an advanced solid tumor such as melanoma, head and neck, liver or kidney cancer.

This chain connects TRBV29-1 to TRBJ2-4; D is unresolved. Trimming cost V 7 bases and J 0 bases, with 7 bases left between them. Germline-derived CDR1 and CDR2 are SQVTM and ANQGSEA. CDR3 length equals 12 residues. CDR3 amino acids: CSGIEAKNIQYF. Here the CDR3 DNA reads TGCAGCGGGATAGAAGCCAAAAACATTCAGTACTTC.

The V gene is TRBV30, the J gene TRBJ1-2, with 7 nucleotides matching TRBD1. Unmatched junction bases numbered 12, after V lost 6 bases and J lost 5 bases. The length of the CDR3 is 14 residues. Germline loops: CDR1 GTSNPN, CDR2 SVGIG (reference sequence). DNA for the CDR3: TGTGCCTGCACGGGACAGCTCGTTGGATATGGCTACACCTTC. This gives the protein CACTGQLVGYGYTF.

DNA for the CDR3: TGTGCCAGCAGCTTCCCCCCACCCTCTCAAGAGACCCAGTACTTC. Translated, it gives CASSFPPPSQETQYF. The chain joins TRBV5-4 to TRBJ2-5; no definite D call. Trimming pared 2 bases from V and 2 bases from J, leaving 13 bases between. This CDR3 spans 15 amino acids. Germline V gene data show CDR1 as SGHNT and CDR2 as YYREEE (reference sequence).